This T cell receptor beta chain was sequenced during a study of T cell responses to AZD1222 COVID-19 vaccine (dated by TCRdb to the early 2020s). Some background on the complete study: TCR sequencing was performed for more than 230 trial participants, of whom some 200 were given two doses of AZD1222 and roughly 25 were given two doses of MenACWY control vaccine. Trial participants were enrolled by age into subgroups of 18-55, 56-69 and 70-plus years, and roughly 150, 30 and 60 TCR-sequenced participants, respectively, were included in these subgroups. Overall study results and their limits: Reportedly, almost half of the unique spike-specific TCRs recognized epitopes lying outside the regions that are mutated in the B.1.351 and B.1.1.7 variants. The whole spike protein was spanned by vaccine-associated CD4 TCRs, and dominant responses were seen in regions 160-218 and 743-854. No day 14 peak-response samples were available, so repertoires were characterized only after the peak T cell response. In the small 56-69-year group, the increase in depth fell short of significance, most likely because of low power. A significant rise in spike-specific TCR breadth and depth was observed after two AZD1222 doses relative to day 0 and relative to MenACWY recipients. Conclusions about previously exposed vaccinees were limited because only six AZD1222 recipients were SARS-CoV-2 seropositive at baseline. Participants were mostly white British and included more females than males, and it was suggested by the authors that clonal diversity may have been underestimated.

The CDR3 regions of human TCRbeta chains were analyzed by immunosequencing. On the study's bioinformatics: TCRs in the repertoires were matched against a reference library of SARS-CoV-2-specific TCRs that had been generated with the MIRA antigen-specificity platform. Breadth meant the fraction of unique TCRs that were SARS-CoV-2-associated, whereas depth meant the fraction of total T cells that were SARS-CoV-2-associated. Using the MIRA data, each spike-specific TCR was assigned both to the spike region to which the TCR was reactive and to a CD4 or CD8 class. Log10-transformed breadth and depth values were compared by one-way ANOVA with Sidak's multiple comparisons tests. TCRdb holds this immuneACCESS table with in-frame rearrangements only. Some clones are missing; in checked studies, unresolved V genes explain under half, and the rest has no known cause. Clone size and V and J calls were adopted from that table, with D and trimming inferred from the DNA. The sample table records approximately 75,000 clones; around 87% of these occur just once. The ten most abundant clones make up around 19% of the sample.

This sample's time point label indicates: about 28 days (+/-7) after the second vaccine dose. AZD1222 recipients whose second dose came at about 4 weeks and those whose second dose came at about 12 weeks were combined into one group, since spike-specific TCR depth and breadth did not differ between the two schedules. Samples from vaccinated people were obtained from the UK trials COV001 and COV002, which included a single-blind randomized controlled phase 2/3 trial of AZD1222 (ChAdOx1 nCoV-19) in healthy adults. Trial participant PBMC samples were collected at day 0 and day 28 after the second dose for TCRbeta chain sequencing. Worth noting for this clone: This clone's antigen is unknown. The input lacks base qualities; no much larger clone sits a single base away.

The CDR3, from cysteine to phenylalanine, totals 12 residues. Only the CDR3 DNA is retained, 36 bases long and in frame from the first base. CDR1 and CDR2 (GTSNPN, SVGIG) derive from the germline V gene (reference sequence). V is trimmed back by 5 bases and J by 8 bases, and the junction contains 6 bases that no gene match accounts for. Here the sequenced sample was peripheral blood, taken 28 days after the second AZD1222 dose. This chain joins TRBV30 to TRBJ1-2; TRBD1 agrees with 9 junctional bases. The clonotype was recovered from an adult who received the AZD1222 COVID-19 vaccine. The nucleotide sequence is TGTGCCTGGGCCGGGACAGGGAGCGGCTACACCTTC. Its protein is CAWAGTGSGYTF.